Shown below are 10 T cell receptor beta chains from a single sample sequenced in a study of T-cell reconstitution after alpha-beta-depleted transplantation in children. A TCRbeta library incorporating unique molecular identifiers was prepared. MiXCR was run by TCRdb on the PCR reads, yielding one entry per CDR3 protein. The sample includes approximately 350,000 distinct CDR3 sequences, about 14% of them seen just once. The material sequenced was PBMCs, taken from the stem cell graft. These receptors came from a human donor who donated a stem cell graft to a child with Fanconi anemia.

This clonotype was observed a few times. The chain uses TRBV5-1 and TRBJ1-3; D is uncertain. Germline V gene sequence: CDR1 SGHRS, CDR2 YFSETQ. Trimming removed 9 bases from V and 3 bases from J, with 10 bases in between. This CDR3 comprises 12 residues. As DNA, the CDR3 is TGCGCCACAAAGGCGGATGGAAACACCATATATTTT. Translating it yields CATKADGNTIYF.

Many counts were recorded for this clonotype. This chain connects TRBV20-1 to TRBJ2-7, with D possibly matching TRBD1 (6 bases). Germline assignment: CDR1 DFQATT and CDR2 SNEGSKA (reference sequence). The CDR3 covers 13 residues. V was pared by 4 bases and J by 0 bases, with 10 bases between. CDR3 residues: CSAITGISYEQYF. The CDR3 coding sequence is TGCAGTGCTATTACAGGGATCTCCTACGAGCAGTACTTC.

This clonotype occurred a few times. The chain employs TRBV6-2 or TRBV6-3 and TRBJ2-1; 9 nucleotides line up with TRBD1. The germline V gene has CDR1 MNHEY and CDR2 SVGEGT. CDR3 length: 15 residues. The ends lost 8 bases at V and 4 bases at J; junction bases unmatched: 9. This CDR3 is CASHRDRAFYNEQFF. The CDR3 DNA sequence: TGTGCCAGCCACCGGGACAGGGCGTTTTACAATGAGCAGTTCTTC.

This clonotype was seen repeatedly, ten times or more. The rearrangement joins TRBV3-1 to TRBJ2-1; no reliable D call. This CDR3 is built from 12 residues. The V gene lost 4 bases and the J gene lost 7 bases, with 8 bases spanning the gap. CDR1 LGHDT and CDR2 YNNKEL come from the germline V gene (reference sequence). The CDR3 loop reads CASSLRTNEQFF. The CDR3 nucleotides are TGTGCCAGCAGCCTTCGGACGAATGAGCAGTTCTTC.

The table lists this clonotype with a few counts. CDR3 sequence reads: CASSQENSSNQPQHF. The CDR3 DNA is TGCGCCAGCAGCCAAGAAAACAGCAGCAATCAGCCCCAGCATTTT. The chain links TRBV4-3 to TRBJ1-5; D gene ambiguous. V lost 0 bases, J lost 1 base, and 7 bases lay in between. Germline V gene sequence: CDR1 LGHNA, CDR2 YSLEER. The CDR3 is 15 amino acids.

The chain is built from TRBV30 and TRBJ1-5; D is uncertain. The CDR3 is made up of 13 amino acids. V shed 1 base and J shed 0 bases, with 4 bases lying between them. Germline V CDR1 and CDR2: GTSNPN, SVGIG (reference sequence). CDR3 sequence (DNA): TGTGCCTGGAGTGCCGGTAGCAATCAGCCCCAGCATTTT. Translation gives CAWSAGSNQPQHF.

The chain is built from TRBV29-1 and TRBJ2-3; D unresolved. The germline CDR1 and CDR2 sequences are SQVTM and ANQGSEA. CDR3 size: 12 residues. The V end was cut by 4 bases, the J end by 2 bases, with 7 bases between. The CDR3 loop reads CSVVLYTDTQYF. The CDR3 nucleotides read TGCAGCGTTGTGCTCTACACAGATACGCAGTATTTT.

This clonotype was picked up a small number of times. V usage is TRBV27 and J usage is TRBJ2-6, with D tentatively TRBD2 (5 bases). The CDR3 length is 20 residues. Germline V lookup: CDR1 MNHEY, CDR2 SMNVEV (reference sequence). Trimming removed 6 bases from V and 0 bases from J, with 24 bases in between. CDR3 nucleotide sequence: TGTGCCAGCAGCGTAACCTCACAAGCGGTAGCCCTCTCTGGGGCCAACGTCCTGACTTTC. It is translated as CASSVTSQAVALSGANVLTF.

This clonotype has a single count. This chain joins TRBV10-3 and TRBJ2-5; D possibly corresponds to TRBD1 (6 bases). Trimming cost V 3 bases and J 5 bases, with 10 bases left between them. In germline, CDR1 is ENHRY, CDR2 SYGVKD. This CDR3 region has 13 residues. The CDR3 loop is CAISDGQRETQYF. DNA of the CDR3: TGTGCCATCAGTGACGGACAGAGGGAGACCCAGTACTTC.

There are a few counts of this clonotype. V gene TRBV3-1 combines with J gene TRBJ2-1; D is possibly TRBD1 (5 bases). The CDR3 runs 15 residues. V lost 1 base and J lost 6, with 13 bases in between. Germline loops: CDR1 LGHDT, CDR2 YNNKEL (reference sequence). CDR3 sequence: CASSQGFRAANEQFF. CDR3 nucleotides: TGTGCCAGCAGCCAAGGTTTCAGGGCGGCCAATGAGCAGTTCTTC.